Listed here is a single TCR beta chain. What it binds is not known. Time point here: newly diagnosed GD, antithyroid drugs for less than 3 months. Scientists built the TCR library using RNA that was extracted from PBMCs. HTBI primers from iRepertoire and Arm-PCR of CDR3 regions yielded the TCR beta libraries. TCRdb re-called the multiplex PCR reads with MiXCR, one entry per CDR3 protein. This table holds 550,000 to 600,000 distinct CDR3 sequences, more than 15% found once. Trimming stripped 9 bases from V and 3 bases from J, with 14 bases between. Germline V gene lookup returns CDR1 LNHDA and CDR2 SQIVND (reference sequence). The length of the CDR3 is 13 residues. The data stem from a study of regulatory T cells in long-lasting Graves disease. Study information: Under 3 months of antithyroid drugs had been taken by newly diagnosed Graves' patients.

Findings and limits, study-wide: Favored gene segments in persistent disease were TRBV28, TRBJ1-2 and TRBJ2-5.

These data were also filed under a second study, of T cells in Graves' hyperthyroidism and ophthalmopathy. From that second work: A model built on 13 V-J features separated ophthalmopathy from stable hyperthyroidism.

The sequencing used peripheral blood mononuclear cells (PBMCs), collected at new diagnosis, from a patient treated with antithyroid drugs. The chain carries TRBV19 and TRBJ1-2; D is undetermined. The TCR originated in a man aged 18 to 29 with Graves disease. CDR3 protein: CARFAVSYYGYTF. CDR3 nucleotides: TGTGCCAGGTTTGCAGTCAGTTACTATGGCTACACCTTC.